This TCR beta chain was sequenced during a study of radiation and T cells in renal cell carcinoma. Time point here: blood 2 weeks post-SBRT. Treatment meaning: 15 Gy SBRT to primary tumor, nephrectomy 4 weeks later. After SBRT, blood was collected at 2 and 4 weeks, plus baseline. The tumor was a clear cell renal cell carcinoma. The CDR3 covers 15 residues. Germline CDR1 reads SGHKS; CDR2 reads YYEKEE (reference sequence). Trimming left V 1 base short and J 0 bases short, with 8 bases between. Only in-frame clones appear in the TCRdb table, and some are missing; sequencing was by immunoSEQ multiplex PCR. The sample includes about 130,000 clones, around 85% of them seen just once.

This rearrangement joins TRBV5-5 to TRBJ2-1; D ambiguous. This clonotype originated in a man aged 45-65 years with renal cell carcinoma. The material sequenced was blood, taken from a patient whose treatment included radiotherapy and nephrectomy. The CDR3 loop is CASSLMESSYNEQFF. The CDR3 DNA reads TGTGCCAGCAGCTTGATGGAGAGCTCCTACAATGAGCAGTTCTTC. The full variable domain, with the rest looked up from reference TRBV5-5 and TRBJ2-1, is DAGVTQSPTHLIKTRGQQVTLRCSPISGHKSVSWYQQVLGQGPQFIFQYYEKEERGRGNFPDRFSARQFPNYSSELNVNALLLGDSALYLCASSLMESSYNEQFFGPGTRLTVL.